This T cell receptor (beta chain) derives from a study of blood T cell repertoires in COVID-19. Study-wide background: PBMCs, B-cell-depleted T cells, or T cells provided the cDNA or gDNA that made up the material.

Across about 22 US areas, participants ranged in age from about 18 to 90 years. Each participant's cohort was designated according to participant-reported clinical history. Recovery among Cohort 3 donors was established by two negative PCRs, clearance, or symptom resolution. Profiled with immunoSEQ multiplex PCR; TCRdb holds only in-frame clones, not every one. The table has about 370,000 clones, roughly nine tenths seen once. The CDR3 has 15 amino acids. CDR1 and CDR2 (germline): SGHDN, FVKESK. J gave up 3 bases and V 5 bases, and 8 bases lay outside the gene matches. The chain has TRBV14 and TRBJ2-7; 9 positions match TRBD1. This TCR derives from a man younger than 35 who had recovered from COVID-19. Specimen: PBMCs or T cells enriched from blood (not recorded which). The CDR3 nucleotides read TGTGCCAGCAGCTCAAGACCGGGACAGGGCTACGAGCAGTACTTC. Amino acids: CASSSRPGQGYEQYF.